This TCR beta chain was observed in a study of response to subunit inactivated influenza vaccine. General study results and limits: The authors proposed limited new T cell recruitment per seasonal influenza vaccination.

This clonotype was detected many times. The antigen remains undetermined. Each CDR3 protein gets one entry after TCRdb re-called the RT-PCR reads with MiXCR. The data contain 200,000 to 300,000 distinct CDR3 sequences, 10% to 15% of them seen just once; the ten biggest clones take up over 6.5%. CDR1 and CDR2 from the germline V gene are LNHNV and YYDKDF (reference sequence). The CDR3 runs 13 residues. Trimming stripped 5 bases from V and 3 bases from J, with 9 bases between. Material: non-naive T cells sorted from PBMCs, obtained 14 to 15 days before vaccination. This clonotype originated in a man aged 45-65 years who received an inactivated influenza vaccine. The V gene is TRBV15, the J gene TRBJ2-3, with D perhaps TRBD1 or TRBD2 (5 bases each). The CDR3 spells CATSGGGTDTQYF. The CDR3 nucleotides read TGTGCCACCAGCGGGGGTGGGACAGATACGCAGTATTTT.